Presented here are 28 T cell receptor beta chains from one specimen sequenced in a study of T cells in localized non-small cell lung cancer. Clones were sequenced by immunoSEQ multiplex PCR, and TCRdb holds only the in-frame ones, with some missing. The table lists roughly 34,000 clones, around 84% of them singletons. The sequencing here drew on peripheral blood, taken before any cancer treatment. These receptors came from a male donor older than 55 with stage II squamous cell lung carcinoma.

The chain uses TRBV7-9 and TRBJ2-6, with TRBD1 as a possible D gene (5 bases). The length of the CDR3 is 15 residues. The V gene's germline CDR1 is SEHNR and CDR2 FQNEAQ (reference sequence). V lost 1 base, J lost 4 bases, and 8 bases lay in between. This CDR3 is CASSLGRAGANVLTF. The CDR3 region has the DNA TGTGCCAGCAGCTTAGGCAGGGCAGGGGCCAACGTCCTGACTTTC.

The DNA of the CDR3 is TGCGCCAGCAGCTTGGAATCGCGGGGGGCCTACGAGCAGTACTTC. Translated: CASSLESRGAYEQYF. The chain has TRBV5-1 and TRBJ2-7; TRBD2 agrees at 8 bases. This CDR3 region has 15 residues. CDR1 is SGHRS and CDR2 is YFSETQ in the germline V gene. J was trimmed by 2 bases and V by 0 bases; bases with no gene match: 4.

The chain carries TRBV6-1 and TRBJ1-5; 7 bases fit TRBD1. Germline CDR1 MNHNS, CDR2 SASEGT. The CDR3 totals 16 residues. V shed 3 bases, J shed 3 bases, and the junction held 8 bases outside the gene matches. CDR3 coding DNA: TGTGCCAGCAGTGATGCGATTACAGGGGCCAATCAGCCCCAGCATTTT. Translating gives CASSDAITGANQPQHF.

V gene TRBV7-2 combines with J gene TRBJ1-1; D is unclear. This CDR3 has 13 amino acids. Germline CDR1 SGHTA, CDR2 FQGNSA. Trimming left V 0 bases short and J 6 bases short, with 8 bases between. The CDR3 DNA sequence: TGTGCCAGCAGCTTAGCGCCAGTCGCTGAAGCTTTCTTT. This codes for CASSLAPVAEAFF. Full variable domain (outside the CDR3, taken from reference TRBV7-2 and TRBJ1-1): GAGVSQSPSNKVTEKGKDVELRCDPISGHTALYWYRQSLGQGLEFLIYFQGNSAPDKSGLPSDRFSAERTGGSVSTLTIQRTQQEDSAVYLCASSLAPVAEAFFGQGTRLTVV.

The CDR3 bases are TGCGCCAGCAGCTTGGATGGGACCGTTTCGGGGGAGCTGTTTTTT. Encoded protein: CASSLDGTVSGELFF. The chain recombines TRBV5-1 with TRBJ2-2, with D possibly being TRBD1 or TRBD2 (5 bases each). This CDR3 is 15 amino acids long. V gave up 0 bases and J gave up 8 bases, with 14 bases separating them. Germline CDR1 SGHRS, CDR2 YFSETQ. Using reference TRBV5-1 and TRBJ2-2 for the parts outside the CDR3, the full variable domain is KAGVTQTPRYLIKTRGQQVTLSCSPISGHRSVSWYQQTPGQGLQFLFEYFSETQRNKGNFPGRFSGRQFSNSRSEMNVSTLELGDSALYLCASSLDGTVSGELFFGEGSRLTVL.

CDR3 DNA: TGTGCCAGCAGCTTGGACACGGGGGGATTTCAGCCCCAGCATTTT. The encoded protein is CASSLDTGGFQPQHF. The chain has TRBV5-5 and TRBJ1-5, with D maybe TRBD1 (5 bases). Germline V gene sequence: CDR1 SGHKS, CDR2 YYEKEE (reference sequence). The CDR3 has 15 amino acids. V lost 0 bases to trimming and J lost 6 bases, with 13 bases between them.

The rearrangement joins TRBV29-1 to TRBJ2-3; D gene unclear. Germline V lookup: CDR1 SQVTM, CDR2 ANQGSEA. CDR3 length: 13 amino acids. Between the trimmed V and J ends, which lost 4 bases and 2 bases, there was a span of 10 bases. The CDR3 is CSVAGPLTDTQYF. CDR3 sequence (DNA): TGCAGCGTTGCGGGTCCGCTCACAGATACGCAGTATTTT.

This chain joins TRBV7-2 and TRBJ1-1, with 7 positions matching TRBD1. With V trimmed by 6 bases and J by 6 bases, 13 bases remained unmatched. Germline lookup yields CDR1 SGHTA and CDR2 FQGNSA. CDR3 length: 15 residues. CDR3 loop: CASSRPPGTEAEAFF. In DNA form, the CDR3 reads TGTGCCAGCAGTCGACCTCCCGGGACAGAAGCTGAAGCTTTCTTT.

This clone occurred a few times. V gene TRBV7-9 combines with J gene TRBJ1-1, with unresolved D. Germline V gene sequence: CDR1 SEHNR, CDR2 FQNEAQ (reference sequence). Trimming shortened V by 0 bases and J by 7 bases, and 3 bases separated the two germline ends. This CDR3 has 11 amino acids. The CDR3 coding sequence is TGTGCCAGCAGCTTAGCGGGTGAAGCTTTCTTT. Translated, it gives CASSLAGEAFF. Drawing the rest from reference TRBV7-9 and TRBJ1-1, the complete variable domain is DTGVSQNPRHKITKRGQNVTFRCDPISEHNRLYWYRQTLGQGPEFLTYFQNEAQLEKSRLLSDRFSAERPKGSFSTLEIQRTEQGDSAMYLCASSLAGEAFFGQGTRLTVV.

The chain uses TRBV10-3 and TRBJ2-7; 7 bases align to TRBD1. J lost 7 bases, V lost 5 bases, and 8 bases had no gene match. The CDR3 is made up of 13 amino acids. The germline V gene has CDR1 ENHRY and CDR2 SYGVKD. The CDR3, as DNA: TGTGCCATCAGTACTCAAGACAGGGAAGAGCAGTACTTC. Protein product: CAISTQDREEQYF.

The chain carries TRBV4-1 and TRBJ2-7, with 9 bases matching TRBD1. This CDR3 contains 16 residues. In germline, CDR1 is MGHRA, CDR2 YSYEKL. The V and J ends lost 3 bases and 3 bases, in that order; junction bases with no gene match: 9. In DNA form, the CDR3 reads TGCGCCAGCAGCCATCCACCGGGACAGGGCGGCTACGAGCAGTACTTC. Its translation is CASSHPPGQGGYEQYF.

The chain has TRBV5-8 and TRBJ1-5; tentative D call: TRBD1 (6 bases). V lost 4 bases and J 6 bases, leaving 20 bases between the germline ends. This CDR3 contains 16 residues. CDR1 is SGHTS and CDR2 is YDEGEE in the germline V gene. CDR3 in amino acids: CASSHGARGGTQPQHF. The CDR3 coding sequence is TGTGCCAGCAGCCACGGGGCGCGAGGGGGGACTCAGCCCCAGCATTTT.

The chain links TRBV21-1 to TRBJ2-2; no DNA check was done on the table's D call, TRBD1. TRBV21-1 is a documented pseudogene. This CDR3 is 17 amino acids long. CDR3: CASSPKDGTGNTGELFF. The DNA of the CDR3 is TGTGCCAGCAGCCCAAAGGATGGGACAGGGAACACCGGGGAGCTGTTTTTT.

The V gene is TRBV30, the J gene TRBJ2-6; D is unclear. In germline, CDR1 is GTSNPN, CDR2 SVGIG (reference sequence). The CDR3 is 13 amino acids. Trimming pared 8 bases from V and 3 bases from J, leaving 11 bases between. The CDR3 bases are TGTGCCGGTGCCCTTGTTGGGGCCAACGTCCTGACTTTC. Protein product: CAGALVGANVLTF.

The chain is built from TRBV6-1 and TRBJ2-7, with 7 positions matching TRBD1. J lost 6 bases, V lost 7 bases, and 9 bases had no gene match. CDR1 is MNHNS and CDR2 is SASEGT in the germline V gene. The CDR3 is 13 residues long. The CDR3 DNA reads TGTGCCAGCACCGGGACAGTCCGGAGCGAGCAGTACTTC. The encoded protein is CASTGTVRSEQYF.

The chain carries TRBV5-1 and TRBJ2-3, with D perhaps matching TRBD1 or TRBD2 (5 bases each). The length of the CDR3 is 14 residues. The V end lost 0 bases, the J end lost 3 bases, and 8 bases lay between the germline ends. CDR1 SGHRS and CDR2 YFSETQ come from the germline V gene. The CDR3 region has the DNA TGCGCCAGCAGCTTGGACGGGGCTACAGATACGCAGTATTTT. Translation: CASSLDGATDTQYF.

This sequence joins TRBV11-3 and TRBJ2-2; D perhaps matches TRBD1 (6 bases). The CDR3 has 13 residues. V was trimmed by 2 bases and J by 13 bases, leaving 14 bases between them. Looked up from germline, CDR1 is SGHNT and CDR2 is YENEEA. The CDR3 region is CASSLRSGDGLFF. DNA for the CDR3: TGTGCCAGCAGCTTAAGGTCAGGGGACGGGCTGTTTTTT.

J is TRBJ2-6 and V is TRBV6-4; D unresolved. The germline V gene encodes CDR1 MRHNA and CDR2 SNTAGT. The CDR3 extends over 16 amino acids. With 5 bases removed from V and 4 bases from J, the gap between germline ends came to 15 bases. CDR3 DNA sequence: TGTGCCAGCAGTCAACAACCAGTCGCCGGGGCCAACGTCCTGACTTTC. Protein product: CASSQQPVAGANVLTF.

The V call is TRBV5-5, the J call TRBJ2-7; no clear D gene. Germline loops: CDR1 SGHKS, CDR2 YYEKEE (reference sequence). V was trimmed by 4 bases and J by 1 base, leaving 18 bases between them. The CDR3 covers 16 residues. The CDR3 protein is CASSLADPAESYEQYF. CDR3 DNA: TGTGCCAGCAGCCTCGCGGACCCTGCCGAGTCCTACGAGCAGTACTTC.

The chain carries TRBV18 and TRBJ1-1; D call uncertain. The ends were cut back, 3 bases at V and 5 bases at J, with 10 bases in the middle. This CDR3 is built from 13 residues. In germline, CDR1 is KGHSH, CDR2 LQKENI. CDR3 sequence reads: CASSPDALTEAFF. CDR3 nucleotides: TGTGCCAGCTCACCTGACGCCCTGACTGAAGCTTTCTTT.

The chain combines TRBV10-3 with TRBJ2-7; 7 bases align to TRBD2. This CDR3 is 17 amino acids long. Trimming removed 0 bases from V and 0 bases from J; junction bases left unmatched: 8. Germline loops: CDR1 ENHRY, CDR2 SYGVKD. CDR3 in DNA: TGTGCCATCAGTGAGTCAGGGAGGGACTTGGGCTCCTACGAGCAGTACTTC. It translates to CAISESGRDLGSYEQYF.

The V call is TRBV7-2, the J call TRBJ2-3, with 8 bases identical to TRBD2. CDR3 length equals 15 residues. J gave up 5 bases and V 3 bases, and 7 bases lay outside the gene matches. Germline CDR1 is SGHTA and CDR2 is FQGNSA. This chain's CDR3 is CASSFRGGQEDTQYF. The CDR3 DNA reads TGTGCCAGCAGCTTTCGGGGGGGGCAGGAAGATACGCAGTATTTT.

The chain is built from TRBV29-1 and TRBJ2-1; 7 nucleotides line up with TRBD1. Per germline, CDR1 SQVTM and CDR2 ANQGSEA. Trimming cost V 4 bases and J 8 bases; bases outside gene matches: 11. The CDR3 is 14 amino acids. This chain's CDR3 is CSVGGGGRGYEQFF. CDR3 DNA: TGCAGCGTTGGAGGGGGCGGTCGCGGGTATGAGCAGTTCTTC.

The J gene is TRBJ2-1, the V gene TRBV5-4, with 14 bases matching TRBD2. V dropped 4 bases and J dropped 9; count of bases not matched to a gene: 9. Germline lookup yields CDR1 SGHNT and CDR2 YYREEE (reference sequence). The CDR3 contains 16 residues. The CDR3 is CASSTPTSGRGGEQFF. The CDR3, as DNA: TGTGCCAGCAGCACACCGACTAGCGGGAGGGGAGGTGAGCAGTTCTTC.

CDR3 in amino acids: CSVVGKDSSFSYEQYF. The CDR3 nucleotides are TGCAGCGTTGTAGGGAAGGACAGCTCATTTTCCTACGAGCAGTACTTC. The genes are TRBV29-1 and TRBJ2-7; D perhaps matches TRBD1 (6 bases). V was pared by 4 bases and J by 1 base, with 20 bases between. Germline loops: CDR1 SQVTM, CDR2 ANQGSEA. This CDR3 comprises 16 residues.

The count of this clone is one. Other DNA sequences from this sample encode an identical CDR3 as well. The V gene is TRBV30, the J gene TRBJ2-2, with TRBD2 matching 7 bases. The CDR3 covers 13 residues. Germline V gene lookup returns CDR1 GTSNPN and CDR2 SVGIG (reference sequence). V trimming: 5 bases; J trimming: 8 bases; junction bases outside the gene matches: 8. The CDR3 DNA follows: TGTGCCTGGGCCCGTGGGGGGGGAGGGGAGCTGTTTTTT. It codes for CAWARGGGGELFF.

This clone has a handful of counts. The rearrangement uses TRBV30 and TRBJ1-1; D is undetermined. V was cut by 0 bases and J by 0 bases, with 5 bases left in between. The CDR3 runs to 13 residues. Germline CDR1 and CDR2: GTSNPN and SVGIG (reference sequence). As DNA, the CDR3 is TGTGCCTGGAGTGTAAAAATGAACACTGAAGCTTTCTTT. Its translation is CAWSVKMNTEAFF.

The chain links TRBV5-5 to TRBJ1-1, with TRBD1 matching 7 bases. CDR1 and CDR2 from the germline V gene are SGHKS and YYEKEE (reference sequence). V was pared by 3 bases and J by 0 bases, with 8 bases of the junction left unmatched. The CDR3 has 16 residues. CDR3 loop: CASSYTTGIMNTEAFF. The CDR3 DNA is TGTGCCAGCAGCTATACGACAGGGATCATGAACACTGAAGCTTTCTTT.